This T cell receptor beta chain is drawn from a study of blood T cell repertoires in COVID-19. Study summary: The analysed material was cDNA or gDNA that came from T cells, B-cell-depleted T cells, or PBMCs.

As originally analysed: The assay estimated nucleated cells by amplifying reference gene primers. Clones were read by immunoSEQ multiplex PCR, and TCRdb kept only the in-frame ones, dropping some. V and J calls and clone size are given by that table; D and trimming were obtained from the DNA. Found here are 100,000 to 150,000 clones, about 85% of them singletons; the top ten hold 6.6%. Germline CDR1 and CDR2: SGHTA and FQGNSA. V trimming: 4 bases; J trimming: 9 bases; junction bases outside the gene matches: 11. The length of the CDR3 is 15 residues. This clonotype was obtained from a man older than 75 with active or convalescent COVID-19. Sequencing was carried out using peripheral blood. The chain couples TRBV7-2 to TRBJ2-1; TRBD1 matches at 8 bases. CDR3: CASSSQGAKLAEQFF. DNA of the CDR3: TGTGCCAGCAGCTCCCAGGGGGCGAAATTGGCTGAGCAGTTCTTC.